Following are 10 T cell receptor beta chains from one sample sequenced in a study of beta chain features in type 1 diabetes. Study results and caveats: TCRB CDR3s from Type 1 diabetes patients were moderately but significantly shorter in all four CD4+ subsets.

No antigen has been identified for these receptors. Of the isolated RNA, all was reverse transcribed, and so the sequenced material was expressed TCRB transcripts. Using immunoSEQ multiplex PCR, the repertoire was profiled, and TCRdb retains in-frame clones only, with some absent. The sample records some 290,000 clones, about 23% being singletons. Sequencing was carried out using naive CD4+ T cells from blood. Every receptor here comes from a woman in her twenties or thirties with type 1 diabetes.

This clone appeared a few times. The chain uses TRBV15 and TRBJ2-7, with 8 bases lining up with TRBD2. Germline V CDR1 and CDR2: LNHNV, YYDKDF (reference sequence). The V and J ends lost 1 base and 6 bases, in that order; junction bases with no gene match: 8. The CDR3 runs to 15 residues. Here the CDR3 DNA reads TGTGCCACCAGCAGAGGTAGCGGGATAATTTCCGAGCAGTACTTC. Translated: CATSRGSGIISEQYF.

The sample holds a few counts of this clone. The chain employs TRBV30 and TRBJ2-1, with 10 bases matching TRBD2. V trimming: 2 bases; J trimming: 4 bases; junction bases outside the gene matches: 5. Germline lookup yields CDR1 GTSNPN and CDR2 SVGIG (reference sequence). The CDR3 totals 15 residues. DNA for the CDR3: TGTGCCTGGAGTCAAGCGGGAGGGGCATACAATGAGCAGTTCTTC. Translation gives CAWSQAGGAYNEQFF.

V gene TRBV4-1 combines with J gene TRBJ2-1, with 13 bases identical to TRBD2. J gave up 5 bases and V 4 bases, and 2 bases lay outside the gene matches. Germline lookup yields CDR1 MGHRA and CDR2 YSYEKL. The CDR3 totals 15 residues. CDR3: CASSRGLAGDNEQFF. CDR3 nucleotide sequence: TGCGCCAGCAGCCGAGGACTAGCGGGGGACAATGAGCAGTTCTTC.

The rearrangement uses TRBV9 and TRBJ1-2; TRBD1 aligns across 8 bases. This CDR3 is 15 amino acids long. Per germline, CDR1 SGDLS and CDR2 YYNGEE. V lost 3 bases and J lost 2; bases outside the gene matches: 6. The DNA for the CDR3 is TGTGCCAGCAGCGGACGGACAGGGCTGAACTATGGCTACACCTTC. This translates into CASSGRTGLNYGYTF. The entire variable domain, with the rest obtained from reference TRBV9 and TRBJ1-2, is as follows: DSGVTQTPKHLITATGQRVTLRCSPRSGDLSVYWYQQSLDQGLQFLIQYYNGEERAKGNILERFSAQQFPDLHSELNLSSLELGDSALYFCASSGRTGLNYGYTFGSGTRLTVV.

The table lists this clone with a count of one. J is TRBJ2-5 and V is TRBV5-1; D possibly corresponds to TRBD2 (6 bases). The V gene lost 4 bases and the J gene lost 4 bases, with 20 bases spanning the gap. Germline loops: CDR1 SGHRS, CDR2 YFSETQ. The CDR3 runs to 16 residues. The DNA for the CDR3 is TGCGCCAGCAGCCCGCAGACGCCCGGGAGAGGAGAGACCCAGTACTTC. This translates into CASSPQTPGRGETQYF.

This clone was seen more than once but under ten times. V is TRBV30 and J is TRBJ1-1; D is possibly TRBD1 (5 bases). Trimming shortened V by 5 bases and J by 7 bases, and 17 bases separated the two germline ends. This CDR3 spans 13 amino acids. Per the germline V gene, CDR1 is GTSNPN and CDR2 is SVGIG (reference sequence). This CDR3 is CAWSLTAVFEAFF. For the CDR3, the DNA is TGTGCCTGGTCCTTGACAGCCGTCTTTGAAGCTTTCTTT.

The chain uses TRBV30 and TRBJ1-4; TRBD1 matches 7 bases. CDR1 and CDR2 (germline): GTSNPN, SVGIG (reference sequence). Germline trimming cut 1 base from V and 5 bases from J; bases unmatched to any gene: 4. The CDR3 runs 14 residues. DNA for the CDR3: TGTGCCTGGAGTGCGGGACAGACAAATGAAAAACTGTTTTTT. Protein product: CAWSAGQTNEKLFF.

The gene calls are TRBV28 and TRBJ2-4, with a weak D call TRBD1 (6 bases). Germline V CDR1 and CDR2: MDHEN, SYDVKM. This CDR3 region has 16 residues. The V end was cut by 3 bases, the J end by 6 bases, with 18 bases between. The CDR3 sequence: CASSFGGPGQGNIQYF. The CDR3 coding sequence is TGTGCCAGCAGTTTCGGAGGACCGGGACAAGGAAACATTCAGTACTTC.

This clone has a handful of counts. The chain couples TRBV4-1 to TRBJ1-2; no clear D. The germline V gene has CDR1 MGHRA and CDR2 YSYEKL. V lost 5 bases and J lost 3, with 10 bases in between. The CDR3 contains 13 residues. This CDR3 reads CASSSPKHYGYTF. In nucleotides, the CDR3 is TGCGCCAGCAGCTCCCCGAAGCACTATGGCTACACCTTC.

With regard to this clone: This sample includes further DNA sequences coding for the same CDR3. V and J are TRBV9 and TRBJ2-7; D might be TRBD2 (5 bases). Germline V gene sequence: CDR1 SGDLS, CDR2 YYNGEE. V shed 0 bases and J shed 1 base, with 11 bases lying between them. The CDR3 loop spans 15 amino acids. The CDR3 bases are TGTGCCAGCAGCGTAGAACCCAGCGGATCCTACGAGCAGTACTTC. Translation gives CASSVEPSGSYEQYF.